The present T cell receptor beta chain was sequenced within a study of cytomegalovirus exposure and HLA in healthy donors (dated by TCRdb to about 2017). Context from the whole study: An earlier analysis of approximately 640 of the donors reported roughly 270 Gb of sequence data and around 110 million unique TCR beta sequences from 150 million to 200 million T cells. An early release that covered roughly 600 HLA-typed donors contained approximately 300 gigabases of sequencing data and tens of millions of unique TCR sequences. Rather than drawing on any new phenotypic data, the later analysis identified candidate immune exposures from TCR beta sequences and the way those sequences occurred across donors. Every repertoire in the discovery cohort had been generated on one and the same sequencing platform. A later analysis re-analyzed previously published TCR beta repertoires from about 600 donors and added high-resolution HLA genotyping to study TCR occurrence patterns. Typing coverage varied by locus: roughly 620-630 donors for A, B, C, DRB1 and DQB1; under 550 for DQA1; over 600 for DPA1; approximately 490 for DPB1. Of the approximately 400 genotyped donors, 81% were placed in the genetic ancestry cluster associated with self-reported Caucasian donors. High-throughput TCR immunosequencing, statistical association of individual TCRs with disease status, and machine learning were combined to predict cytomegalovirus infection status. Genome-wide SNP genotypes for about 65% of the 666 donors were used in a later genetic analysis, which treated that subset as a discovery cohort. Using immunosequencing, the study profiled T cell repertoires from 640 or so subjects and related those repertoires to cytomegalovirus serostatus. The aim of the study was to test whether cataloging public T cell receptors could identify signatures of past pathogen exposure. Because of strong linkage in the cohort, five DR-DQ haplotypes were treated as single units for association and clustering. Donor age, sex, ethnicity and CMV serostatus were compiled together with the repertoire data. Along with the approximately 670-subject first cohort, a separate validation cohort of over a hundred different subjects was used. An earlier analysis of around 580 of the donors used high-throughput TCR beta sequencing to judge whether each TCR beta V gene segment behaved as functional or pseudogenic. On average, roughly 240,000 unique TCR beta nucleotide sequences were sequenced per donor among about 400 genotyped donors of the cohort, with around 19% of those sequences being non-productive. Class I and class II HLA loci were covered by the typing at four-digit resolution.

Receptor libraries were prepared by the immunoSEQ multiplex PCR assay. For the multiplex PCR, a mixture combining 60 forward primers for TCR Vbeta segments and 13 reverse primers for TCR Jbeta segments was used. The CDR3 region of rearranged TCR beta genes was amplified from genomic DNA with a multiplex PCR assay. The amplified TCR beta libraries were sequenced on the Illumina HiSeq System as 87-base-pair reads. Per the authors' processing: A later analysis tallied tens of millions of unique TCR beta chains across the 666 repertoires, and some 10 million of those chains were shared by two or more donors. Raw reads were error-corrected and collapsed into unique sequences with a nearest-neighbor algorithm that merged closely related sequences to remove PCR and sequencing errors. Alignment of CDR3 sequences to IMGT reference sequences was used to assign V, D and J gene segments. Each retained sequence needed at least a six-nucleotide match to both a V gene segment and a J gene segment. Rearrangements were called productive when the CDR3 lacked stop codons and stayed in frame with V and J; all others were non-productive. Following IMGT convention, CDR3 was defined as the stretch from the second conserved V-encoded cysteine to the conserved J-encoded phenylalanine. In an earlier analysis of more than 550 of the donors, sequences lacking an unambiguous match to a single V gene segment were excluded. In an earlier analysis of 587 of the donors, V segments were called functional above 56.7% productive rearrangements and were called segregating when the between-donor standard deviation exceeded 5%. A statistical classification framework was developed to diagnose cytomegalovirus status using the catalog of TCR beta chain sequences. V and J gene assignment, in a later analysis, came from comparing TCR nucleotide sequences with IMGT/GENE-DB human TR gene sequences. In a later analysis, CDR3 sequences and most-parsimonious VDJ recombination scenarios were assigned using the TCRdist pipeline. A later analysis defined each TCR beta chain by its CDR3 amino acid sequence plus V-gene family, and excluded reads lacking a unique V-gene family. As a way to deal with suspected cross-contamination and a sequencing artifact, a later analysis dropped hundreds of nucleotide sequences that were highly shared and had low generation probability. For each public chain, a later analysis derived a clonal expansion index from normalized ranks of inferred template counts within each repertoire. In a later analysis, generation probabilities were computed with a VDJ recombination model fitted to out-of-frame rearrangements, and the resulting probabilities were checked against IGoR. Hypergeometric tests were used in a later analysis to score TCR-TCR, TCR-HLA and TCR-CMV co-occurrence, with a repertoire-size bias correction applied to the TCR pairs. To estimate false discovery rates, a later analysis permuted the HLA or CMV assignments 20 times. A later analysis grouped co-occurring TCRs with DBSCAN, adding TCRdist sequence similarity when clustering within HLA-allele-positive subsets. Repertoires with fewer than 30,000 or more than 120,000 public chains were left out of co-occurrence clustering, as were five repertoires with anomalous nucleotide sharing. TCRdb took over this immuneACCESS table, retaining in-frame rearrangements with V and J assigned. Such tables are incomplete; in checked studies, under half of the missing clones stem from an unresolved V gene, and the remainder is unexplained. That table furnishes V, J and clone size, whereas the DNA furnished D and trimming. The sample includes roughly 200,000 clones, with around 75% observed a single time. The ten largest account for around 3% of the sample.

The CDR3, cysteine through phenylalanine, is 16 amino acids long. The entry retains the CDR3 DNA only, 48 bases that are in frame from base 1. As encoded in the germline V gene, CDR1 is MNHEY while CDR2 is SVGAGI. V is trimmed back by 2 bases and J by 4 bases, and the junction contains 10 bases that no gene match accounts for. Points the paper makes about the study in general: Because counts were too low, about 18 rarely observed V segments, including chromosome 9 orphons, were excluded from the earlier analysis of a few hundred of the donors. Several of the top co-occurrence clusters appeared to be linked to parvovirus B19, influenza, CMV and Epstein-Barr virus, according to a later analysis. It was suggested by the authors that the approach could potentially be generalized to other disease states and immunological phenotypes. In vitro tests confirmed that a few of the cytomegalovirus-associated TCR beta chains recognize cytomegalovirus antigens. Because some donors lacked HLA typing at each locus, the association tests relied only on the typed subset. Across donors, most TCR sequences were observed very rarely, whereas some public TCRs were present in many individuals. Because the 87-base-pair reads could not distinguish some IMGT-functional V segments, including TRBV6-2 and TRBV6-3, those segments were excluded. In a later analysis, HLA-associated TCR beta chains were found to be more clonally expanded and to have lower generation probabilities than equally common non-associated chains. Sequencing depth was assumed to be roughly uniform across donors in the presence/absence analyses, though that assumption may not hold. In a later genetic analysis, fewer N-insertions in productive TCRs were reported among donors in an Asian-associated ancestry cluster than the roughly 700-donor mean. Cytomegalovirus status was reported to be diagnosed by the classifier with high specificity and sensitivity in both the original and validation cohorts. This cohort had only TCR beta chains sequenced, and the lack of alpha or paired-chain data limited which features could be detected. A group of highly shared sequence variants was considered likely to be a technical artifact of the sequencing pipeline. A further reported finding was that TCR beta sequences accurately predicted the HLA-A and HLA-B alleles for most subjects in the first cohort. Linkage disequilibrium might explain the correlated functional status among segregating V segments, but an unknown experimental factor could not be ruled out. When HLA alleles, especially DR and DQ, strongly co-occurred, attributing TCR associations to individual alleles was difficult. According to a later analysis, TCR association rates differed among HLA loci, with DRB1 alleles showing the most associated TCRs and HLA-C alleles showing the fewest. At a false discovery rate of 0.05, a later analysis linked around 15,000 TCR beta sequences to specific HLA alleles. V-gene and J-gene trimming of TCR beta chains was associated with a missense DCLRE1C variant in a later genetic analysis, and the association was replicated in an independent cohort. In an earlier analysis of over 550 of the donors, most TCR beta V segments were observed in productive rearrangements about 87% or about 30% of the time, broadly matching IMGT annotations. In a later analysis, most CMV-associated TCR beta chains were found to appear HLA-restricted, with HLA associations seemingly driven largely by CMV exposure. Immune exposure information for the cohort was limited to CMV serostatus. The study gave a list of 150 to 200 TCR beta chains associated with cytomegalovirus.

The cohort consisted of approximately 690 healthy bone marrow donors. All cohort members were sampled while nominally healthy, although unrecorded immune exposures were likely present. The donor tested CMV seronegative, placing the donor among the 300 to 400 seronegative members of the cohort. Every donor gave a peripheral blood sample, and the peripheral blood mononuclear cells from that sample were used for TCR beta sequencing. The Qiagen DNeasy Blood Extraction Kit was used to extract genomic DNA from the blood cell samples. On this clone itself: Its antigen specificity is not known. No per-base quality is available; no much larger clone lies one base away.

The sequence came from a male donor in good health and CMV-seronegative. The sequence is built from TRBV6-5 and TRBJ1-1; 7 bases in the junction line up with TRBD1. Sequenced sample: PBMCs. The nucleotide sequence is given as TGTGCCAGCAGTTACGGAAAGACAGGGTGGCGCACTGAAGCTTTCTTT. This yields the protein CASSYGKTGWRTEAFF.